This TCR beta chain was observed in a study of vaccination effects on CD4 cells after COVID-19. Study-wide results and caveats: Late post-vaccination, clones induced by infection and those induced by vaccine underwent marked clonal contraction.

The CDR3 is 14 residues long. CDR1 LNHDA and CDR2 SQIVND come from the germline V gene (reference sequence). Losses at the gene ends were 4 bases for V and 1 base for J; bases not matched to a gene: 3. With respect to this clone: As yet, its antigen is unknown.

Expansion of antigen-specific CD4+ T cells with viral peptide pools was carried out by the ViraFEST assay before sequencing. Researchers isolated CD4+ T cells once approximately eleven days of culture had elapsed. Produced via immunoSEQ multiplex PCR; TCRdb's table is partial and in-frame only. The sample consists of 50,000 to 75,000 clones, approximately 80% of them appearing once. The sequencing here drew on CD4+ T cells from PBMCs cultured with HCoV-229E spike peptides, taken before COVID-19 vaccination. This receptor was obtained from a human donor who received a COVID-19 vaccine. The chain couples TRBV19 to TRBJ1-1; TRBD1 aligns across 7 bases. The CDR3 spells CASSTRQGNTEAFF. The CDR3 coding sequence is TGTGCCAGTAGTACTCGACAGGGGAACACTGAAGCTTTCTTT.